This TCR beta chain was sequenced for a study of T cells in Graves' hyperthyroidism and ophthalmopathy. Findings and limits, study-wide: Ophthalmopathy and stable hyperthyroidism were told apart by a 13 V-J model.

This clonotype was counted many times. Its cognate antigen is unknown. Stable Graves' hyperthyroidism meant no ophthalmopathy progression within 18 months. The study excluded patients with uncontrolled infection, other autoimmune disease, pregnancy or lactation. The investigators amplified TCR beta CDR3 regions from RNA transcripts. When the TCR CDR3 underwent first-round RT-PCR, the HTBI primer set was used. TCRdb independently ran MiXCR on the multiplex PCR reads; one entry per CDR3 protein. Found here are more than 650,000 distinct CDR3 sequences, around 15% of them singletons; the top ten hold roughly 10%. Trimming took off 2 bases at V and 4 bases at J, with 12 bases between the two ends. Germline-derived CDR1 and CDR2 are KGHSH and LQKENI. The CDR3 is 15 amino acids.

The source is a woman younger than 35 with Graves' hyperthyroidism. V and J are TRBV18 and TRBJ1-3; D gene uncertain. The sample was blood. The CDR3 is CASSPTPEPGNTIYF. The CDR3 DNA reads TGTGCCAGCTCACCAACTCCCGAGCCGGGAAACACCATATATTTT.